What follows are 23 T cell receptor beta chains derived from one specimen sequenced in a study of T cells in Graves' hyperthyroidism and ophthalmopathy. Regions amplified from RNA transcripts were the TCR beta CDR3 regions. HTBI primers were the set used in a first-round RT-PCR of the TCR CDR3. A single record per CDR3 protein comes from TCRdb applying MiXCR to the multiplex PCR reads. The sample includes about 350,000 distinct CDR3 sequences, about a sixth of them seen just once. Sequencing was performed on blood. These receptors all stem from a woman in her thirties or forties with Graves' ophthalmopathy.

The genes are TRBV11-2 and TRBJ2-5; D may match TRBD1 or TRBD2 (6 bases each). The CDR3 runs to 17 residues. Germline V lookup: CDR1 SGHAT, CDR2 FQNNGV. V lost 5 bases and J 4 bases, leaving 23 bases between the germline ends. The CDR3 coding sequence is TGTGCCAGCAGCCCGGGGCGGCGGGGTGGGGGCGGAGAGACCCAGTACTTC. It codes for CASSPGRRGGGGETQYF.

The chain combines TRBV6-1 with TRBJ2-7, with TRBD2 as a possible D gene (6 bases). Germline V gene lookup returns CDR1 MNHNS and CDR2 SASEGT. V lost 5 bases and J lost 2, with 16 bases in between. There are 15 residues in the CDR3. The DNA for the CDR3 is TGTGCCAGCAGTCGCCAACGGGAGCCCCCCTACGAGCAGTACTTC. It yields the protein CASSRQREPPYEQYF.

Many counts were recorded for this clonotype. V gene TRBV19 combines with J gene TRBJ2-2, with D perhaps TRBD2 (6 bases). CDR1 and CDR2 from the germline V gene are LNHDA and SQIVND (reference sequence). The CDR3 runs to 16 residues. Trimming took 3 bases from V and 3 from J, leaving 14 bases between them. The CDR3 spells CASSIEGLRDTGELFF. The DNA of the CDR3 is TGTGCCAGTAGTATCGAGGGACTTAGGGACACCGGGGAGCTGTTTTTT.

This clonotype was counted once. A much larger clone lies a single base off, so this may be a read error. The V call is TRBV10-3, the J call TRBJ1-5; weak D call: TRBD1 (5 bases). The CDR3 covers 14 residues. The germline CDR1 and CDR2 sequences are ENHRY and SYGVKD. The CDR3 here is CAISAWGELEPQRF. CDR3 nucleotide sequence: TGTGCCATCAGCGCCTGGGGGGAATTGGAGCCCCAGCGTTTT.

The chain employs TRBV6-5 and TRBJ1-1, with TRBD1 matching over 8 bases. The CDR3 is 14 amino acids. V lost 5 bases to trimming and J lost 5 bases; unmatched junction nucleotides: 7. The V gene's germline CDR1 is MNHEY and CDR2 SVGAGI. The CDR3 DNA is TGTGCCAGCAGTAACAGGGGGACGGGGACTGAAGCTTTCTTT. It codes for CASSNRGTGTEAFF.

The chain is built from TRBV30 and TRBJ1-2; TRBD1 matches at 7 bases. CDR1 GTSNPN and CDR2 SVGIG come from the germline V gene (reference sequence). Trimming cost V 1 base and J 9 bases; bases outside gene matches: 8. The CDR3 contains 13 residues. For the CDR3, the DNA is TGTGCCTGGAGTGCAGGGACAGTAATGAGCTACACCTTC. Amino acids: CAWSAGTVMSYTF. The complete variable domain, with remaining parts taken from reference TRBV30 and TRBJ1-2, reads SQTIHQWPATLVQPVGSPLSLECTVEGTSNPNLYWYRQAAGRGLQLLFYSVGIGQISSEVPQNLSASRPQDRQFILSSKKLLLSDSGFYLCAWSAGTVMSYTFGSGTRLTVV.

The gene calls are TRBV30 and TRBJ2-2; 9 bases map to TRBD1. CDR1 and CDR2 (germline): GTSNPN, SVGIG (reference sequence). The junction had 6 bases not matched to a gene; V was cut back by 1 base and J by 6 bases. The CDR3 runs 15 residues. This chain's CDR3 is CAWSGGQGFPGELFF. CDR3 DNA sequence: TGTGCCTGGAGTGGGGGACAGGGTTTCCCCGGGGAGCTGTTTTTT.

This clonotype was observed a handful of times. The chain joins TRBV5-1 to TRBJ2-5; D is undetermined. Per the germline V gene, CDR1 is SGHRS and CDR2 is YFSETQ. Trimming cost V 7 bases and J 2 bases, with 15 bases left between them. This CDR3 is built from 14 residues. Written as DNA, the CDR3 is TGCGCCAGCGGAATACCTATCCCACAAGAGACCCAGTACTTC. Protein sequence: CASGIPIPQETQYF.

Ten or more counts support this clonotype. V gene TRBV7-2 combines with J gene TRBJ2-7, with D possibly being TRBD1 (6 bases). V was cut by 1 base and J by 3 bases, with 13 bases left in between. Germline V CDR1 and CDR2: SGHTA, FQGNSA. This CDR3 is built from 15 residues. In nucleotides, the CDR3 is TGTGCCAGCAGCTTAGTAACAGGGCCTTACTACGAGCAGTACTTC. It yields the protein CASSLVTGPYYEQYF.

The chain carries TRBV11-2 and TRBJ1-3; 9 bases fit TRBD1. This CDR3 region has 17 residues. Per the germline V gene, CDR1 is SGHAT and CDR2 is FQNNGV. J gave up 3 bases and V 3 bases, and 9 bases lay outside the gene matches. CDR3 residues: CASSFPKRQGVGNTIYF. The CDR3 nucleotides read TGTGCCAGCAGCTTCCCCAAAAGACAGGGGGTTGGAAACACCATATATTTT.

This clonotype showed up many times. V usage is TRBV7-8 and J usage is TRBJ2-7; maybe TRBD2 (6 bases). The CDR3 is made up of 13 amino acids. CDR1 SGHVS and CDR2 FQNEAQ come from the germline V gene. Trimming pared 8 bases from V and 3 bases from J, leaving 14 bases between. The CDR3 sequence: CASLRDFSYEQYF. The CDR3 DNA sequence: TGTGCCAGCCTCCGGGACTTTAGCTACGAGCAGTACTTC.

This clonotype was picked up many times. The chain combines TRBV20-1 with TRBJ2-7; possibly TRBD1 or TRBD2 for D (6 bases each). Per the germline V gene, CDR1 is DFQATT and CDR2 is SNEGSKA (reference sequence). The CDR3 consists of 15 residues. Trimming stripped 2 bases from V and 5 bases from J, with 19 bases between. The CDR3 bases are TGCAGTGCTAGACCATCTACGGGACGGGGGCACGAGCAGTACTTC. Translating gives CSARPSTGRGHEQYF.

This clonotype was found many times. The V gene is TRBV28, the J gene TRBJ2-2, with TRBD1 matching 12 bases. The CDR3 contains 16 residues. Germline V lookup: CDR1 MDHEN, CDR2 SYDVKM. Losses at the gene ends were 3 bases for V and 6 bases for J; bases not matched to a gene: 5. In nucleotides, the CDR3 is TGTGCCAGCAGTTTGACCGGGACAGGGGGCTCCGGGGAGCTGTTTTTT. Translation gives CASSLTGTGGSGELFF.

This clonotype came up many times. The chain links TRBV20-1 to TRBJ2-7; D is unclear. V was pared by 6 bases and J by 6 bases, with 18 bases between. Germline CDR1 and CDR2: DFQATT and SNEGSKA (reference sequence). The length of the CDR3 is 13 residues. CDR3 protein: CSARTVSRFEQYF. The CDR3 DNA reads TGCAGTGCCAGAACAGTATCTCGGTTCGAGCAGTACTTC.

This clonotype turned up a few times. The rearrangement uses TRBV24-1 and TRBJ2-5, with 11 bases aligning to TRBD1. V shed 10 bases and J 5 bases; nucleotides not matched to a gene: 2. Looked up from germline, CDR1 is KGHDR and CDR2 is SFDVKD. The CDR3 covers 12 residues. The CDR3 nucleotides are TGTGCCACAGGGACAGGGGGGGAGACCCAGTACTTC. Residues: CATGTGGETQYF.

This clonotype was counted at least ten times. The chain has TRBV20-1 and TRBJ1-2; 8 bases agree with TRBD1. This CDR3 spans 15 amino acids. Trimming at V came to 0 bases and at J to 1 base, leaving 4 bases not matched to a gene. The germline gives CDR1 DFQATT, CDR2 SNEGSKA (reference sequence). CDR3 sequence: CSARDQGAINYGYTF. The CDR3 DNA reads TGCAGTGCTAGAGATCAGGGGGCTATTAACTATGGCTACACCTTC.

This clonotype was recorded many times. CDR3 protein: CASSVVPHGNYGYTF. For the CDR3, the DNA is TGTGCCAGCAGCGTCGTACCCCACGGTAACTATGGCTACACCTTC. J is TRBJ1-2 and V is TRBV2; D is unresolved. CDR3 length: 15 residues. CDR1 is SNHLY and CDR2 is FYNNEI in the germline V gene. V dropped 6 bases and J dropped 1 base, with 15 bases sitting between them.

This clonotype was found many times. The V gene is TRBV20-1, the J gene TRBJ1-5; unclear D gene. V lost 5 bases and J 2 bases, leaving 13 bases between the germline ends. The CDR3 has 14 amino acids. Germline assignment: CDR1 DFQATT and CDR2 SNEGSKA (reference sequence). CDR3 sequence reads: CSAEKDGGNQPQHF. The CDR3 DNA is TGCAGTGCTGAGAAGGACGGTGGCAATCAGCCCCAGCATTTT.

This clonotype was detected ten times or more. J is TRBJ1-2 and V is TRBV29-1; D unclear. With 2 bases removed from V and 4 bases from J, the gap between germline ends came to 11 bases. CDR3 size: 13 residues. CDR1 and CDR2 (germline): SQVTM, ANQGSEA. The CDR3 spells CSVENQEGYGYTF. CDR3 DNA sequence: TGCAGCGTTGAAAACCAGGAGGGCTATGGCTACACCTTC.

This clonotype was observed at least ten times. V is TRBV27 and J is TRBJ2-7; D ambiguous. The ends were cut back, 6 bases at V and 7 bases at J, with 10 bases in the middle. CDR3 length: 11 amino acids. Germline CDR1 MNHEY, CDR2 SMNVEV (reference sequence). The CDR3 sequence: CASSPAGEQYF. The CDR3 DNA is TGTGCCAGCAGCCCGGCCGGGGAGCAGTACTTC.

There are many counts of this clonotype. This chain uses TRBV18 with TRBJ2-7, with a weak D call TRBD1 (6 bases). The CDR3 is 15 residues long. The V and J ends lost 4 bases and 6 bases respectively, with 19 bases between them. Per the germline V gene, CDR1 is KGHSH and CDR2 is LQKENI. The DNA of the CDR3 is TGTGCCAGCTCACTAGGAAATCCAGGGGCGGCCGAGCAGTACTTC. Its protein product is CASSLGNPGAAEQYF.

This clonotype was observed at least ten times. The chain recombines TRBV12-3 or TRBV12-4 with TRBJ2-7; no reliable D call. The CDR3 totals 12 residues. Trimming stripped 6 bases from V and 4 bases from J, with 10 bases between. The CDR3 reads CASSPGFYEQYF. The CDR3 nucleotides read TGTGCCAGCAGCCCCGGGTTTTACGAGCAGTACTTC.

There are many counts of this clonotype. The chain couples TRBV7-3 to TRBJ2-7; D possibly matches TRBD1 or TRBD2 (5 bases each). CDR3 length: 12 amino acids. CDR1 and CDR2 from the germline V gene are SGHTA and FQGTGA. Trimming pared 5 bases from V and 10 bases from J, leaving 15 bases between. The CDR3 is CASSLGDGKQYF. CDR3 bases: TGTGCCAGCAGCCTGGGGGACGGAAAACAGTACTTC.